The text below deals with one TCR beta chain. What it binds is not known. The table came from immunoSEQ multiplex PCR; TCRdb's copy has only in-frame clones and leaves some out. Of approximately 90,000 clones detected, over 85% appear once; the ten largest clones hold around 3%. This sample is part of a study of T cell responses to AZD1222 COVID-19 vaccine. On the study more broadly: Second-dose intervals near 4 or 12 weeks were combined. Regarding the study as a whole: Repertoires were obtained only post-peak T cell response.

The length of the CDR3 is 13 residues. The V and J ends lost 3 bases and 6 bases respectively, with 11 bases between them. Germline CDR1 and CDR2: LNHDA and SQIVND (reference sequence). V and J are TRBV19 and TRBJ1-1, with D unclear. The sequence was obtained from an adult in good health. The sequencing here drew on peripheral blood, taken on day 0 of AZD1222 vaccination. Written as DNA, the CDR3 is TGTGCCAGTAGTATTGTAGGGTTCTCTGAAGCTTTCTTT. Protein: CASSIVGFSEAFF.